This is a list of T cell receptor beta chains from one sample in a study of metastatic and nonmetastatic thyroid tumors. TCRdb re-clonotyped the PCR reads via MiXCR. This sample carries fewer than 40,000 clones, roughly 50% of them seen once, and the ten largest clones take less than 25%. Material for sequencing was tumor tissue. Receptors were obtained from a male donor with papillary thyroid cancer or a benign thyroid nodule (not recorded which). Some clones in this sample may be carry-over from other donors' samples. The CDR3 runs from the conserved cysteine through the conserved F or W. The D gene is left open where the match is weak. Size is stated for part of the rows, as once, few or many counts, or as a class when the clone is expanded.

v_gene	abundance	d_gene	j_gene	CDR3nt	CDR3aa
TRBV11-2	NA	NA	TRBJ2-1	TGTGCCAGCAGCTTAGTTCCTAGCTCCTACAATGAGCAGTTCTTC	CASSLVPSSYNEQFF
TRBV19	NA	TRBD1	TRBJ1-1	TGTGCCAGTAGTACCTATAGGACAGGGGTCACTGAAGCTTTCTTT	CASSTYRTGVTEAFF
TRBV13	NA	NA	TRBJ1-1	TGTGCCAGCAGCTTAAGCAGGGGCGACACTGAAGCTTTCTTT	CASSLSRGDTEAFF
TRBV28	few	TRBD2	TRBJ2-3	TGTGCCAGCAGTTTCGGCGGGAGTGGCACAGATACGCAGTATTTT	CASSFGGSGTDTQYF
TRBV5-1	NA	TRBD1	TRBJ2-7	TGCGCCAGCAGCTTGGACCCGACAGGGGGCGGACCCGAGCAGTACTTC	CASSLDPTGGGPEQYF
TRBV7-2	NA	NA	TRBJ2-7	TGTGCCAGCAGCTTAGAGTTTGCCTACAATTACGAGCAGTACTTC	CASSLEFAYNYEQYF
TRBV7-9	NA	NA	TRBJ1-2	TGTGCCAGAACGGGGGGCTCAGGGGGCTACACCTTC	CARTGGSGGYTF
TRBV20-1	NA	TRBD1	TRBJ2-5	TGCAGTGCTAGCGAGGGGGCAGAGGAGACCCAGTACTTC	CSASEGAEETQYF
TRBV19	NA	TRBD2	TRBJ2-3	TGTGCCAGTAGGGGACTAGCGGGAGGCACAGATACGCAGTATTTT	CASRGLAGGTDTQYF
TRBV20-1	many	TRBD2	TRBJ2-7	TGCAGTGCTAGGGGGGCTAGCGGGCAAACCTACGAGCAGTACTTC	CSARGASGQTYEQYF
TRBV5-1	large	NA	TRBJ2-7	TGCGCCAGCAGCGCCACACGGACAGTCTACGAGCAGTACTTC	CASSATRTVYEQYF
TRBV6-1	NA	TRBD2	TRBJ2-3	TGTGCCAGCAGGAAGCGGGGGGTTTCCACAGATACGCAGTATTTT	CASRKRGVSTDTQYF
TRBV30	NA	NA	TRBJ1-3	TGTGCCTGGAGTGCCCAAGTGGACACCATATATTTT	CAWSAQVDTIYF
TRBV18	NA	TRBD2	TRBJ2-1	TGTGCCAGCTCACCCTGGGGGAGGGATGAGCAGTTCTTC	CASSPWGRDEQFF
TRBV2	few	NA	TRBJ2-1	TGTGCCAGCGAAACTTACAATGAGCAGTTCTTC	CASETYNEQFF